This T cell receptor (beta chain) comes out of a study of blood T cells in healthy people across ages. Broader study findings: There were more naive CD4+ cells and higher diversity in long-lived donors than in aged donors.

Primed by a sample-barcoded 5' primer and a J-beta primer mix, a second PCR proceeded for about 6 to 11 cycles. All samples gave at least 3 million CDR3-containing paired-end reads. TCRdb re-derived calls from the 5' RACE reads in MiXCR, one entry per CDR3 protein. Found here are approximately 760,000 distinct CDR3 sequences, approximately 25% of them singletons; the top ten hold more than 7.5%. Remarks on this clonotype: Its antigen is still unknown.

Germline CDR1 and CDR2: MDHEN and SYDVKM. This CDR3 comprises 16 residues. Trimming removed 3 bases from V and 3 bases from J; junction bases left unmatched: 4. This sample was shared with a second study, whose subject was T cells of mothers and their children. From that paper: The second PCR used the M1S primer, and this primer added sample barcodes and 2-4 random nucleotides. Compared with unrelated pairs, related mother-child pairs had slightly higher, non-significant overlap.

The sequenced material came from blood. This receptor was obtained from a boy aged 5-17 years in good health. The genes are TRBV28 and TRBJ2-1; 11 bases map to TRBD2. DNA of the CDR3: TGTGCCAGCAGTTTGGGACTAGCGGATTTCTACAATGAGCAGTTCTTC. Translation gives CASSLGLADFYNEQFF.